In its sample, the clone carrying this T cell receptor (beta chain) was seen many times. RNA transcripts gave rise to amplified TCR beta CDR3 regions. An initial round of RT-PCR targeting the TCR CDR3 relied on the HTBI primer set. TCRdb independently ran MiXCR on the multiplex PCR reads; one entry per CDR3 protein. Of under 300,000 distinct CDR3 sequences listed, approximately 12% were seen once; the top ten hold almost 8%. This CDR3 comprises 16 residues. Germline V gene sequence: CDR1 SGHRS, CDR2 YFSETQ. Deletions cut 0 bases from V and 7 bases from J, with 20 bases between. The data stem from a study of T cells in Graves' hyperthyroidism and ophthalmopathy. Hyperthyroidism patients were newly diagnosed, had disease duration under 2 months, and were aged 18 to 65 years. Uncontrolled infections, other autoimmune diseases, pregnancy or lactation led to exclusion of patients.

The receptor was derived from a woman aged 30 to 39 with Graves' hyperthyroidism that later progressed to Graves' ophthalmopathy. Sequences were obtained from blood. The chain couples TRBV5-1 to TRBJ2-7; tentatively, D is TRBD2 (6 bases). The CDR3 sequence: CASSLEGSSGSQEQYF. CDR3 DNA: TGCGCCAGCAGCTTGGAGGGGTCTTCCGGGAGTCAGGAGCAGTACTTC. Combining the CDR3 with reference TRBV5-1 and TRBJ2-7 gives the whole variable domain KAGVTQTPRYLIKTRGQQVTLSCSPISGHRSVSWYQQTPGQGLQFLFEYFSETQRNKGNFPGRFSGRQFSNSRSEMNVSTLELGDSALYLCASSLEGSSGSQEQYFGPGTRLTVT.